This TCR beta chain was sequenced in a study of blood T cells in healthy people across ages. The CDR3 has 16 amino acids. CDR1 is MGHRA and CDR2 is YSYEKL in the germline V gene. V lost 1 base, J lost 2 bases, and 13 bases lay in between. The total RNA that was extracted per sample amounted to at least 5 micrograms. This clonotype was recorded many times. Combining a sample-barcoded 5' primer with a J-beta primer mix, a second PCR ran for about 7 to 11 cycles. TCRdb fed the 5' RACE reads into MiXCR, producing one record per CDR3 protein. Among 800,000 to 950,000 distinct CDR3 sequences listed, 25% to 35% were seen once. These data also formed part of another study, on T cells of mothers and their children. That paper notes: Healthy Caucasian mothers, a few in number, and their six children were the donors. The extracted RNA was employed in its entirety for cDNA synthesis, at around 1.4 ug per 15 ul. For each mother, over 8.5 million TCR beta CDR3 reads were obtained, and for each child, around 3.1 million.

The chain couples TRBV4-1 to TRBJ2-3; D is perhaps TRBD2 (6 bases). This receptor was obtained from a woman in her thirties or forties in good health. The sample was blood. CDR3 bases: TGCGCCAGCAGCCAAGGGGAGCTAGCGCCCACAGATACGCAGTATTTT. Its translation is CASSQGELAPTDTQYF.